The clone carrying this T cell receptor (beta chain) has a handful of counts. The antigen is not known. The CDR3 runs 16 residues. Deletions cut 6 bases from V and 0 bases from J, with 16 bases between. Germline lookup yields CDR1 SGHNT and CDR2 YENEEA. These data originate in a study of CD8 T cells in ankylosing spondylitis. One entry per CDR3 protein, called by TCRdb with MiXCR from the 5' RACE reads. The sample consists of more than 150,000 distinct CDR3 sequences, roughly 12% of them appearing once. Findings and limits, study-wide: Seemingly characteristic of ankylosing spondylitis blood was a TCR beta motif consisting of eight highly homologous variants. Reportedly, significant enrichment of disease-linked clones occurred in matched ankylosing spondylitis synovial fluid. Researchers report that disease-linked clones proved CD8+ and relatively rare in peripheral blood.

The source of this sequence is a male donor with ankylosing spondylitis or in good health (not recorded which). V is TRBV11-3 and J is TRBJ2-3; the D gene could be TRBD1 or TRBD2 (5 bases each). The sample consisted of blood, either unsorted or a sorted T cell fraction (not recorded which). The CDR3 bases are TGTGCCAGCAGGCGTGGGACGCTTTCTAGCACAGATACGCAGTATTTT. Translated: CASRRGTLSSTDTQYF.